The rows below give T cell receptor beta chains drawn from one sample of a study of PD-1 blockade in classical Hodgkin lymphoma. Clones were sequenced by immunoSEQ multiplex PCR, and TCRdb holds only the in-frame ones, with some missing. Here the sample spans some 90,000 clones, about 83% being singletons. The input for sequencing was peripheral blood mononuclear cells (PBMCs), taken before the fourth cycle of nivolumab. All receptors derive from a human donor with classical Hodgkin lymphoma. Both conserved end residues are part of each CDR3. Fields, in order: CDR3 protein, CDR3 DNA, clone size, V gene, J gene, D gene. The D gene is left open where the match is weak. Not all rows give a size; the values are once, few, many and, for expanded clones, a class.

cdr3_aa: CASSPTGPLSYEQYF; cdr3_nt: TGTGCCAGCAGCCCTACAGGGCCCCTTTCCTACGAGCAGTACTTC; clone_size: .; v_call: TRBV7-2; j_call: TRBJ2-7; d_call: .
cdr3_aa: CASSQDPAGFGYTF; cdr3_nt: TGTGCCAGCAGCCAAGATCCGGCAGGGTTTGGCTACACCTTC; clone_size: .; v_call: TRBV14; j_call: TRBJ1-2; d_call: .
cdr3_aa: CASSFRQGRVWTNEKLFF; cdr3_nt: TGTGCCAGCAGCTTCCGACAGGGTCGGGTTTGGACTAATGAAAAACTGTTTTTT; clone_size: .; v_call: TRBV7-3; j_call: TRBJ1-4; d_call: TRBD1
cdr3_aa: CATSREGGYEQYF; cdr3_nt: TGTGCCACCAGCAGAGAGGGGGGCTACGAGCAGTACTTC; clone_size: .; v_call: TRBV15; j_call: TRBJ2-7; d_call: .
cdr3_aa: CASSPGVAGVYNEQFF; cdr3_nt: TGCGCCAGCAGCCCCGGGGTAGCGGGAGTCTACAATGAGCAGTTCTTC; clone_size: .; v_call: TRBV4-1; j_call: TRBJ2-1; d_call: TRBD2
cdr3_aa: CASSEYSGGGDGYTF; cdr3_nt: TGTGCCAGCAGTGAATATAGCGGCGGAGGGGATGGCTACACCTTC; clone_size: .; v_call: TRBV25-1; j_call: TRBJ1-2; d_call: .
cdr3_aa: CASSLRTSGNEQFF; cdr3_nt: TGTGCCAGCAGCTTGAGGACTAGCGGTAATGAGCAGTTCTTC; clone_size: .; v_call: TRBV5-4; j_call: TRBJ2-1; d_call: TRBD2
cdr3_aa: CASSGGLAQYNEQFF; cdr3_nt: TGTGCCAGCAGTGGAGGGCTAGCCCAATACAATGAGCAGTTCTTC; clone_size: .; v_call: TRBV6-5; j_call: TRBJ2-1; d_call: .
cdr3_aa: CASSRRTETQYF; cdr3_nt: TGTGCCAGCTCCCGTCGAACAGAGACCCAGTACTTC; clone_size: .; v_call: TRBV18; j_call: TRBJ2-5; d_call: .
cdr3_aa: CASSLSGLAGYEEQFF; cdr3_nt: TGCGCCAGCTCCCTTAGTGGGCTAGCGGGATATGAGGAGCAGTTCTTC; clone_size: .; v_call: TRBV5-1; j_call: TRBJ2-1; d_call: TRBD2
cdr3_aa: CASSLRAGVVHNEQFF; cdr3_nt: TGTGCCAGCAGCTTGAGGGCAGGGGTTGTCCACAATGAGCAGTTCTTC; clone_size: once; v_call: TRBV5-6; j_call: TRBJ2-1; d_call: .
cdr3_aa: CATELDRGGETQYF; cdr3_nt: TGTGCCACCGAATTGGACAGGGGTGGGGAGACCCAGTACTTC; clone_size: .; v_call: TRBV10-3; j_call: TRBJ2-5; d_call: TRBD1
cdr3_aa: CASSLAGPNTEAFF; cdr3_nt: TGTGCCAGCAGCTTGGCAGGGCCGAACACTGAAGCTTTCTTT; clone_size: .; v_call: TRBV5-4; j_call: TRBJ1-1; d_call: .
cdr3_aa: CASSPPIGNPGYNEQFF; cdr3_nt: TGTGCCAGTAGTCCGCCGATCGGGAACCCTGGTTACAATGAGCAGTTCTTC; clone_size: .; v_call: TRBV19; j_call: TRBJ2-1; d_call: .
cdr3_aa: CASSPRVVDRSNTGELFF; cdr3_nt: TGTGCCAGCAGCCCTCGGGTGGTCGACCGTTCGAACACCGGGGAGCTGTTTTTT; clone_size: .; v_call: TRBV7-9; j_call: TRBJ2-2; d_call: .
cdr3_aa: CASSQRAAGPETQYF; cdr3_nt: TGTGCCAGCAGCCAAAGGGCCGCGGGGCCAGAGACCCAGTACTTC; clone_size: .; v_call: TRBV7-3; j_call: TRBJ2-5; d_call: .